This T cell receptor (beta chain) was retrieved from a study of T cells in localized non-small cell lung cancer. Study findings and constraints: Sequence data derive from only one tumor region, so heterogeneity remains possible. Of the top 100 tumor clones, median approximately 50 were in adjacent lung, approximately 30 among its top 100. Tumor showed lower T cell clonality than uninvolved adjacent lung, where it was highest.

Concerning this clone itself: Its target is not known.

The table came from immunoSEQ multiplex PCR; TCRdb's copy has only in-frame clones and leaves some out. This table holds about 25,000 clones, about 88% found once. The germline V gene has CDR1 SGHRS and CDR2 YFSETQ. This CDR3 region has 14 residues. V gave up 4 bases and J gave up 0 bases, with 10 bases separating them. This TCR was sampled from a female donor over 55 with stage I lung adenocarcinoma. Sample: peripheral blood, taken before any cancer treatment. The chain links TRBV5-1 to TRBJ1-1; unclear D gene. The CDR3 bases are TGCGCCAGCAGCCCCAGCCCTATGAACACTGAAGCTTTCTTT. This sequence encodes CASSPSPMNTEAFF.